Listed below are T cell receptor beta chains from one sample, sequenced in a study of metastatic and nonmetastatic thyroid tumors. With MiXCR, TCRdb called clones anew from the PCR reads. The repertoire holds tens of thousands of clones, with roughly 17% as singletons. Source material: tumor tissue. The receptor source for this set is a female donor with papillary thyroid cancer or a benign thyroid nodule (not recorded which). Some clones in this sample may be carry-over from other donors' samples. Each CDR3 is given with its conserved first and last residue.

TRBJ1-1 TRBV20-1 CSARVPVWTEAFF
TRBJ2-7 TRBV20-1 CSAAGDPYEQYF
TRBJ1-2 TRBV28 CASSFDGTYGYTF
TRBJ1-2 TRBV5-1 CASSPPPGTGGYYGYTF
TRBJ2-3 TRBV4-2 CASSQGADLSTDTQYF
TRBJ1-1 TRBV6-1 CASSGQENTEAFF
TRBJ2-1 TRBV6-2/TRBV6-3 CASSSRDYQIYNEQFF
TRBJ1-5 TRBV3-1 CASSPGTGGNQPQHF
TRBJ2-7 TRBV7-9 CASSSLIYGQYF
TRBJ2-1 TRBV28 CASSFEREQFF
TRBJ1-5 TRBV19 CASSVGQGINQPQHF
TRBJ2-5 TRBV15 CATSRDVGETQYF
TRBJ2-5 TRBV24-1 CATSDGGFMETQYF
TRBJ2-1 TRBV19 CASSINSGLYNEQFF
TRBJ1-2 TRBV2 CASRRTGDSNYGYTF
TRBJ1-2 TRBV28 CASRPLRLPYGYTF
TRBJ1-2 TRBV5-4 CASSPPGLSDYGYTF
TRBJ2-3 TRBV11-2 CASSVREIRTDTQYF
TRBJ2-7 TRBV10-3 CAISEGTSGSSYEQYF
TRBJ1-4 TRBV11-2 CASSPGGLANEKLFF
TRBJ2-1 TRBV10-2 CASSEFSGRASEQFF
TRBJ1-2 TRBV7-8 CASRKGGPNYDYTF
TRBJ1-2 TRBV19 CASSRVGGGYTF
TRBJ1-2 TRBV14 CTSSQDAASLLYGYTF
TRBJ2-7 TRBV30 CAWSVRGSYEQYF
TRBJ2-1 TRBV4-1 CASSQAETSGNEQFF
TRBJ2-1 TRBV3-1 CASSHVSGEQFF
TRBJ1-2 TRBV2 CASAGLRHGYTF
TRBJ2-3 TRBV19 CASSPLAGGQGNTDTQYF
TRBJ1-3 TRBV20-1 CSARGGGPGNTIYF
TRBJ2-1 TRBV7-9 CASSLGVNEQFF
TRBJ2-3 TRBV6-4 CASSDAGSTDTQYF
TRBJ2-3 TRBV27 CASSRLAGRRPTDTQYF
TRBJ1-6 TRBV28 CASRPTVLGSPLHF
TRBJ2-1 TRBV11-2 CASSLSPQGTLHNEQFF
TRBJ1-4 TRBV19 CASSPLDVATSEKLFF
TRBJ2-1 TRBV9 CASSVRLAGDHEQFF
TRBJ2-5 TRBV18 CASSPRREEIRETQYF
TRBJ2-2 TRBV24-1 CATQNRRGAGELFF
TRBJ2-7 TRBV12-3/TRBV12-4 CASSLRDSESRYEQYF
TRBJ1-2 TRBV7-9 CASSSEGQGYTF
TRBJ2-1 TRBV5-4 CASSSAENEQFF
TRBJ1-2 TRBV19 CASSPQGSHYGYTF
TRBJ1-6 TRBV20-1 CSSRGPGYNSPLHF
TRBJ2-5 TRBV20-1 CSAQGVGFQETQYF
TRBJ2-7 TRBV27 CASRTSEEGVYEQYF
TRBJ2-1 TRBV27 CASRPAVSYEQFF
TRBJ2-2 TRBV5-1 CASSSLLAGGNTGELFF
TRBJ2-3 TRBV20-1 CSARESVPTQYF
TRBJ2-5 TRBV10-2 CASSRGGGGETQYF
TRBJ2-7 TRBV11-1 CASSLGYGDRAGEQYF
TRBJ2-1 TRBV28 CASSLWTPGSSYNEHFF
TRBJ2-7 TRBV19 CASSLGLEGDYAQYF